This T cell receptor beta chain was recorded in a study of T-cell memory formation after mild COVID-19. Employing constant-segment primers, 5'RACE generated TCR alpha and TCR beta cDNA libraries bearing sample barcodes and UMIs. In TCRdb, the 5' RACE reads were re-called with MiXCR into one record per CDR3 protein. The table lists 300,000 to 350,000 distinct CDR3 sequences, approximately 19% of them singletons, with about 21% in the top ten. Overall study results and limits: The main location of contracting CD4+ clones was CM and EM, and that of contracting CD8+ clones was EMRA. Contracting clones, day 15 to 85, had balanced CD4/CD8, and later expanders favored CD4+. Some responding clones appeared in pre-infection memory, suggesting cross-reactive memory joined.

Trimming removed 2 bases at V and 8 bases at J, with 21 bases between. The CDR3 loop spans 16 amino acids. Germline V gene sequence: CDR1 DFQATT, CDR2 SNEGSKA (reference sequence). In the case of this clonotype: Antigen unknown.

Material for sequencing was PBMCs or a T cell subset sorted from them (not recorded which). The TCR originated in a man between 18 and 35 years old who had mild COVID-19 (a few samples of this study predate the infection). Cell type and time point are not known. This chain links TRBV20-1 with TRBJ1-4; no reliable D call. The CDR3 nucleotides read TGCAGTGCTAGACCTTTTCGGACGTCCCTTATCGAAAAACTGTTTTTT. Amino acids: CSARPFRTSLIEKLFF.